A single sample is the source of the 9 T cell receptor beta chains below, sequenced in a study of blood T cells in healthy people across ages. Then a second PCR, running roughly 7 to 11 cycles, was carried out with a sample-barcoded 5' primer and a J-beta primer mix. TCRdb recomputed calls from the 5' RACE reads with MiXCR, one row per CDR3 protein. The profile shows roughly 2 million distinct CDR3 sequences, about 49% of them singletons. Sequencing used blood. The receptor set was obtained from a woman in her forties in good health.

The chain joins TRBV12-3 or TRBV12-4 to TRBJ1-6; D is unclear. Deletions cut 2 bases from V and 5 bases from J, with 16 bases between. This CDR3 spans 17 amino acids. CDR3 amino acids: CASSLRIRTEDNSPLHF. The CDR3 coding sequence is TGTGCCAGCAGTTTAAGGATCCGGACGGAGGATAATTCACCCCTCCACTTT.

The rearrangement uses TRBV5-5 and TRBJ2-7; a weak D match, TRBD1 (7 bases). The CDR3 length is 16 residues. The V and J ends lost 2 bases and 6 bases respectively, with 21 bases between them. Germline loops: CDR1 SGHKS, CDR2 YYEKEE (reference sequence). The chain's CDR3 is CASSLRRDSGLGEQYF. CDR3 in DNA: TGTGCCAGCAGCTTAAGAAGGGACAGCGGGTTGGGCGAGCAGTACTTC.

The genes are TRBV10-3 and TRBJ2-1, with D perhaps matching TRBD1 (6 bases). Germline values: CDR1 ENHRY, CDR2 SYGVKD. Trimming left V 7 bases short and J 8 bases short, with 15 bases between. The CDR3 covers 13 residues. DNA of the CDR3: TGTGCCATCACCCGGACAGCCTCCGATGAGCAGTTCTTC. As protein: CAITRTASDEQFF.

V and J are TRBV9 and TRBJ2-3; 11 positions agree with TRBD2. Germline values: CDR1 SGDLS, CDR2 YYNGEE. J was trimmed by 0 bases and V by 7 bases; bases with no gene match: 19. There are 20 residues in the CDR3. The CDR3 DNA is TGTGCCAGCTCCCGGGTGGGGCAGTCTAGCGGGGGGAGGAGCACAGATACGCAGTATTTT. This encodes CASSRVGQSSGGRSTDTQYF.

A few counts support this clonotype. This chain uses TRBV2 with TRBJ2-5; no clear D gene. The J call is doubtful: the DNA matches TRBJ2-7 better. Germline CDR1 is SNHLY and CDR2 is FYNNEI. The CDR3 length is 13 residues. The CDR3 region has the DNA TGTGCCAGCATAGGTGTCCCGACCTACGAGCAGTACTTC. It translates to CASIGVPTYEQYF.

This clonotype was counted between two and nine times. The chain recombines TRBV11-1 with TRBJ2-5; 9 positions agree with TRBD1. Germline V gene sequence: CDR1 SGHAT, CDR2 FQDESV (reference sequence). The junction had 4 bases not matched to a gene; V was cut back by 2 bases and J by 3 bases. The CDR3 has 15 residues. CDR3 sequence: CASSLLRTGEETQYF. In DNA form, the CDR3 reads TGTGCCAGCAGCTTACTACGGACAGGGGAAGAGACCCAGTACTTC.

This chain links TRBV28 with TRBJ2-5, with D perhaps TRBD2 (6 bases). Per the germline V gene, CDR1 is MDHEN and CDR2 is SYDVKM. The CDR3 totals 15 residues. The V gene lost 6 bases and the J gene lost 5 bases, with 19 bases spanning the gap. In DNA form, the CDR3 reads TGTGCCAGCAGCACGGTGATCGGGGGTTCCGAGACCCAGTACTTC. The encoded protein is CASSTVIGGSETQYF.

This chain uses TRBV4-1 with TRBJ2-5; unclear D gene. The CDR3 totals 15 residues. Trimming cost V 0 bases and J 2 bases, with 10 bases left between them. Per germline, CDR1 MGHRA and CDR2 YSYEKL. CDR3 sequence: CASSQEGRPQETQYF. In DNA form, the CDR3 reads TGCGCCAGCAGCCAAGAAGGGCGGCCACAAGAGACCCAGTACTTC.

V gene TRBV20-1 combines with J gene TRBJ1-5, with D possibly matching TRBD1 (5 bases). This CDR3 is built from 15 residues. V was cut by 2 bases and J by 0 bases, with 11 bases left in between. The germline V gene encodes CDR1 DFQATT and CDR2 SNEGSKA (reference sequence). CDR3 DNA sequence: TGCAGTGCTAGACAGGGTGTCGGTAGCAATCAGCCCCAGCATTTT. It specifies CSARQGVGSNQPQHF.